Listed below are T cell receptor beta chains from one sample, sequenced in a study of CD8 T cells in ankylosing spondylitis. Each CDR3 protein gets one entry after TCRdb re-called the 5' RACE reads with MiXCR. Of around 890,000 distinct CDR3 sequences listed, approximately 10% are singletons. Sequenced material: blood, either unsorted or a sorted T cell fraction (not recorded which). The receptor source for this set is a male donor with ankylosing spondylitis. The CDR3 runs from the conserved cysteine through the conserved F or W. Each record gives: D gene, clone size, V gene, J gene, CDR3 DNA, CDR3 protein. The D gene is left open where the match is weak. Not every row has a clone size; where given, it reads once, few, many or a size class.

>NA|few|TRBV29-1|TRBJ1-1
TGCAGCGTAGCGGGACACCTGAACACTGAAGCTTTCTTT
CSVAGHLNTEAFF
>TRBD2|few|TRBV20-1|TRBJ2-1
TGCAGTGCTAAGCCACCGGGACTAGCGGGAGGAGAGCAGTTCTTC
CSAKPPGLAGGEQFF
>NA|NA|TRBV6-1|TRBJ2-7
TGTGCCAGCAGTCGCCCTCGGGACTACGAGCAGTACTTC
CASSRPRDYEQYF
>TRBD2|many|TRBV20-1|TRBJ2-1
TGCAGTGCAAGTAGACTAGCGGGGAATACCTACAATGAGCAGTTCTTC
CSASRLAGNTYNEQFF
>TRBD2|NA|TRBV5-6|TRBJ2-1
TGTGCCAGCAGCTTCGAGGGACTAGCGGGGGACCTCTTCCCCAATGAGCAGTTCTTC
CASSFEGLAGDLFPNEQFF
>TRBD2|NA|TRBV11-3|TRBJ2-7
TGTGCCAGCAGCCCCAAGGACGGGAGGACGAACGAGCAGTACTTC
CASSPKDGRTNEQYF
>NA|NA|TRBV4-3|TRBJ2-3
TGCGCCAGCAGCCAAGATTCTGTGGCAGATACGCAGTATTTT
CASSQDSVADTQYF
>NA|NA|TRBV30|TRBJ1-1
TGTGCCTGGGCGGGGAACACTGAAGCTTTCTTT
CAWAGNTEAFF
>NA|few|TRBV24-1|TRBJ2-7
TGTGCCACCAGTGATCACAGGTCCTACGAGCAGTACTTC
CATSDHRSYEQYF
>NA|few|TRBV28|TRBJ2-7
TGTGCCAGCTGCGGGACTTCCTACGAGCAGTACTTC
CASCGTSYEQYF
>NA|NA|TRBV5-6|TRBJ2-7
TGTGCCAGCAGCTCTCGTCCCAGCTCCTACGAGCAGTACTTC
CASSSRPSSYEQYF
>TRBD1|many|TRBV5-1|TRBJ2-2
TGCGCCAGCAGCCCTGGGACAGTGAACACCGGGGAGCTGTTTTTT
CASSPGTVNTGELFF
>NA|NA|TRBV5-1|TRBJ2-7
TGCGCCAGCAGCTTTAGGACTTCAGCCTACGAGCAGTACTTC
CASSFRTSAYEQYF
>TRBD1|few|TRBV7-9|TRBJ2-1
TGTGCCAGCGGACACCGGGACAGGGGATCCAATGAGCAGTTCTTC
CASGHRDRGSNEQFF
>TRBD1|NA|TRBV5-1|TRBJ2-1
TGCGCCAGCAGCTTGAGACAGGGGGCGAACTACAATGAGCAGTTCTTC
CASSLRQGANYNEQFF
>TRBD1|NA|TRBV6-1|TRBJ2-7
TGTGCCAGCAGTGACACAGGGACAGTTTACTACGAGCAGTACTTC
CASSDTGTVYYEQYF
>NA|NA|TRBV6-1|TRBJ1-4
TGTGCCAGCAGGGTTTCTGGAACGGGGTCAACTAATGAAAAACTGTTTTTT
CASRVSGTGSTNEKLFF
>TRBD1|NA|TRBV29-1|TRBJ2-2
TGCAGCGCCAGGACAGGGGGCTACACCGGGGAGCTGTTTTTT
CSARTGGYTGELFF
>NA|many|TRBV5-1|TRBJ2-1
TGCGCCAGCAGCTTTATTATCCGACATGAGCAGTTCTTC
CASSFIIRHEQFF
>TRBD2|NA|TRBV20-1|TRBJ2-3
TGCAGTGCTAGAGGGGGACTAGCGGGATTCGCAGATACGCAGTATTTT
CSARGGLAGFADTQYF